Each of the 5 T cell receptor beta chains below was sequenced from the same sample in a study of cytomegalovirus exposure and HLA in healthy donors. Amplification used 60 Vbeta primers and 13 Jbeta primers. Generated by immunoSEQ multiplex PCR, the TCRdb table keeps only in-frame clones and is missing some. Altogether around 63,000 clones are present, over 75% being singletons, with the ten largest covering 9.7%. The sample was PBMCs. The receptors derive from a man in his forties or fifties in good health and CMV-seronegative.

The chain uses TRBV2 and TRBJ1-5; D perhaps matches TRBD1 (5 bases). V shed 1 base and J shed 1 base, with 8 bases lying between them. Per the germline V gene, CDR1 is SNHLY and CDR2 is FYNNEI. The CDR3 has 15 amino acids. CDR3 region: CASSEEGLSNQPQHF. DNA for the CDR3: TGTGCCAGCAGTGAAGAGGGGTTGAGCAATCAGCCCCAGCATTTT.

The chain has TRBV4-1 and TRBJ1-1, with D perhaps matching TRBD1 (6 bases). Germline V gene lookup returns CDR1 MGHRA and CDR2 YSYEKL. Trimming stripped 3 bases from V and 1 base from J, with 15 bases between. This CDR3 region has 16 residues. CDR3 in DNA: TGCGCCAGCAGCCACGCTTCAGGGGTGTCGAACACTGAAGCTTTCTTT. Translated: CASSHASGVSNTEAFF.

The chain carries TRBV29-1 and TRBJ2-4; 9 nucleotides line up with TRBD1. The length of the CDR3 is 15 residues. V lost 4 bases, J lost 4 bases, and 8 bases stayed unmatched. Germline V CDR1 and CDR2: SQVTM, ANQGSEA. CDR3 nucleotides: TGCAGCGTTGTCGGGACAGGGATAATAAAAAACATTCAGTACTTC. Translation gives CSVVGTGIIKNIQYF.

This clone was seen a handful of times. This chain connects TRBV7-2 to TRBJ2-7; 10 bases map to TRBD1. The length of the CDR3 is 15 residues. Germline CDR1 is SGHTA and CDR2 is FQGNSA. The V segment lost 5 bases and the J segment 6 bases; nucleotides outside the gene matches: 10. The CDR3 loop is CASSILRDRGSEQYF. The CDR3 nucleotides read TGTGCCAGCAGCATACTCCGGGACAGGGGCTCCGAGCAGTACTTC.

The gene calls are TRBV10-3 and TRBJ2-7; 8 nucleotides match TRBD1. Trimming at V came to 0 bases and at J to 3 bases, leaving 7 bases not matched to a gene. The CDR3 length is 16 residues. Germline V gene lookup returns CDR1 ENHRY and CDR2 SYGVKD. The CDR3 loop is CAISESGTGGDYEQYF. CDR3 in DNA: TGTGCCATCAGTGAGTCCGGGACAGGCGGGGACTACGAGCAGTACTTC.